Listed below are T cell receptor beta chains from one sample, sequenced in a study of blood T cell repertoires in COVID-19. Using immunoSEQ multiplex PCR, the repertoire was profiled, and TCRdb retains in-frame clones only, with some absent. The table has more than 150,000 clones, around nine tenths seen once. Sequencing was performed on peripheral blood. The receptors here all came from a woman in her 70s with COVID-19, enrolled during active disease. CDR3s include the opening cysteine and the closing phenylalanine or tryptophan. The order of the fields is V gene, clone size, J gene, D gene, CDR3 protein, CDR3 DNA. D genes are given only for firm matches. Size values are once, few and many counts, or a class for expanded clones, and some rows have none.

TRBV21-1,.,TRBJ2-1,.,CASSNRDYLRYDEQFF,TGTGCCAGCAGCAATCGGGACTACCTGCGCTATGATGAGCAGTTCTTC
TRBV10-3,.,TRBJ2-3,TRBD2,CAISGTSGSRTDTQYF,TGTGCCATCAGCGGGACTAGCGGGAGTAGGACAGATACGCAGTATTTT
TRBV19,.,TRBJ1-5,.,CASSLQDRNQPQHF,TGTGCCAGTAGTCTACAGGACAGAAATCAGCCCCAGCATTTT
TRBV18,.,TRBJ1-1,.,CASSRSREGNTEAFF,TGTGCCAGCTCCCGTAGCAGGGAGGGGAACACTGAAGCTTTCTTT
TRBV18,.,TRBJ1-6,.,CASSPSEGFNSPLHF,TGTGCCAGCTCACCAAGCGAGGGTTTTAATTCACCCCTCCACTTT
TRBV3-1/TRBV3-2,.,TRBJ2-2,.,CASSHRGGGPGELFF,TGTGCCAGCAGCCACCGAGGAGGGGGCCCCGGGGAGCTGTTTTTT
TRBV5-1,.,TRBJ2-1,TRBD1,CASNVGQGFSEQFF,TGCGCCAGCAACGTGGGACAGGGGTTTAGTGAGCAGTTCTTC
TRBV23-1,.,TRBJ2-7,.,CASSHILRGYEQYF,TGCGCCAGCAGTCATATCCTAAGGGGATACGAGCAGTACTTC
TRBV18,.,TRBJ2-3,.,CASSGPSTDTQYF,TGTGCCAGCTCGGGGCCTAGCACAGATACGCAGTATTTT
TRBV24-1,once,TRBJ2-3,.,CATSDLPSGRFRDTQYF,TGTGCCACCAGTGATTTGCCCAGCGGGCGGTTCCGAGATACGCAGTATTTT
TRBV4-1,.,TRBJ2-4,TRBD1,CASSPDPTGETLAKNIQYF,TGCGCCAGCAGCCCCGACCCGACAGGGGAGACTCTAGCCAAAAACATTCAGTACTTC
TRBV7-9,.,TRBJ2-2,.,CASSPPGGEKNTGELFF,TGTGCCAGCAGCCCTCCCGGAGGAGAGAAGAACACCGGGGAGCTGTTTTTT
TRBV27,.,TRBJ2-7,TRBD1,CASSKLTWDRPTGEQYF,TGTGCCAGCAGTAAATTAACCTGGGACAGGCCAACAGGCGAGCAGTACTTC
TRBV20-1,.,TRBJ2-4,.,CSAQDRNIQYF,TGCAGTGCTCAGGACAGAAACATTCAGTACTTC
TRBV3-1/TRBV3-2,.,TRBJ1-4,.,CASSQEGGEKLFF,TGTGCCAGCAGCCAAGAGGGGGGAGAAAAACTGTTTTTT
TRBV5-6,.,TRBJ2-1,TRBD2,CASSFHGLVLTNEQFF,TGTGCCAGCAGCTTTCACGGACTAGTCCTTACTAATGAGCAGTTCTTC
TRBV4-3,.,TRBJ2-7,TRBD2,CASSQESNSGSYEQYF,TGCGCCAGCAGCCAAGAAAGCAATAGCGGGAGCTACGAGCAGTACTTC
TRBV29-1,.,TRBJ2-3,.,CSVFRGNTDTQYF,TGCAGCGTTTTCAGGGGCAATACAGATACGCAGTATTTT